One and the same sample provided the 3 T cell receptor beta chains below, sequenced in a study of blood T cell repertoires in COVID-19. Sequenced by immunoSEQ multiplex PCR; TCRdb stores in-frame clones only, minus some. The sample consists of under 200,000 clones, around nine tenths of them appearing once. Specimen: peripheral blood. Receptor source: a man aged 55 to 69 with active or convalescent COVID-19.

The rearrangement uses TRBV9 and TRBJ2-3; D uncertain. CDR1 is SGDLS, CDR2 YYNGEE, per germline. This CDR3 has 15 residues. V gave up 0 bases and J gave up 2 bases, with 10 bases separating them. The CDR3 nucleotides read TGTGCCAGCAGCGTAGGCGGCGGATACACAGATACGCAGTATTTT. It specifies CASSVGGGYTDTQYF.

This chain uses TRBV7-6 with TRBJ2-1; 7 positions agree with TRBD2. Germline CDR1 reads SGHVS; CDR2 reads FNYEAQ. The CDR3 runs to 16 residues. J lost 0 bases, V lost 6 bases, and 8 bases had no gene match. The CDR3 region is CASRPQTSSSYNEQFF. The CDR3 nucleotides are TGTGCCAGCAGGCCACAGACTAGCAGCTCCTACAATGAGCAGTTCTTC.

This chain joins TRBV6-5 and TRBJ2-1; 7 positions match TRBD1. The CDR3 contains 15 residues. The V gene's germline CDR1 is MNHEY and CDR2 SVGAGI. Trimming took 6 bases from V and 5 from J; bases not matched to a gene: 10. CDR3 sequence reads: CASSYDREGNNEQFF. DNA for the CDR3: TGTGCCAGCAGCTATGACAGGGAAGGTAACAATGAGCAGTTCTTC.